Each of the 27 T cell receptor beta chains below was sequenced from the same sample in a study of CD8+CD57+ T cells in acquired aplastic anemia. An expansion of CD8+CD57+ cells by flow cytometry had been shown in patients chosen for sequencing. The study profiled TCR beta VDJ and CDR3 using genomic DNA as template. Using its own MiXCR run on the reads, TCRdb lists one record per CDR3 protein. The profile shows over 150,000 distinct CDR3 sequences, roughly 54% of them singletons. Sequenced sample: sorted CD4+, CD8+, or CD8+CD57+ T cells (not recorded which) from PBMCs. Receptors originate from a human donor with aplastic anemia.

This clonotype was seen repeatedly, ten times or more. This chain joins TRBV19 and TRBJ2-7; D ambiguous. Per the germline V gene, CDR1 is LNHDA and CDR2 is SQIVND (reference sequence). CDR3 size: 13 residues. Between the trimmed V and J ends, which lost 5 bases and 4 bases, there was a span of 12 bases. In nucleotides, the CDR3 is TGTGCCAGTAGTCCATGGGCAGGTTACGAGCAGTACTTC. Translation gives CASSPWAGYEQYF.

This clonotype was recorded many times. The V call is TRBV9, the J call TRBJ2-5; 10 nucleotides match TRBD2. Looked up from germline, CDR1 is SGDLS and CDR2 is YYNGEE. The trim removed 3 bases at V and 1 base at J, leaving 3 bases unmatched. The CDR3 sequence is 15 residues long. DNA for the CDR3: TGTGCCAGCAGCGGTAGCGGGGGGCCCCAAGAGACCCAGTACTTC. Protein: CASSGSGGPQETQYF.

The chain employs TRBV24-1 and TRBJ2-2; TRBD2 is a possible D gene (6 bases). The CDR3 totals 16 residues. Germline lookup yields CDR1 KGHDR and CDR2 SFDVKD. Trimming removed 4 bases from V and 1 base from J, with 12 bases in between. In DNA, the CDR3 is TGTGCCACCAGTGAAGTGCTAGCGTTGAACACCGGGGAGCTGTTTTTT. As protein: CATSEVLALNTGELFF.

With regard to this clonotype: An end of the junction does not agree with germline; a read error may underlie this. V gene TRBV20-1 combines with J gene TRBJ2-3; possible D gene TRBD1, 6 bases. Per the germline V gene, CDR1 is DFQATT and CDR2 is SNEGSKA (reference sequence). CDR3 length equals 13 residues. This chain's CDR3 is CSATRQVADTQYF. The CDR3 DNA reads as TGCAGTGCGACGAGACAGGTCGCAGATACGCAGTATTTC.

A remark on this clonotype: One end of the junction does not line up with germline, which may come from a read error. The rearrangement uses TRBV7-8 and TRBJ2-5; D unclear. Germline lookup yields CDR1 SGHVS and CDR2 FQNEAQ. There are 12 residues in the CDR3. The CDR3: CTSSLDQETQYF. DNA of the CDR3: TGTACCAGCAGCTTGGACCAAGAGACCCAGTACTTC.

In this sample, this clonotype turned up a few times. V is TRBV25-1 and J is TRBJ2-4, with unresolved D. V was clipped by 5 bases and J by 7 bases, with 12 bases between them. Germline assignment: CDR1 MGHDK and CDR2 SYGVNS. The CDR3 covers 13 residues. CDR3 amino acids: CASSSQFGNIQYF. In DNA form, the CDR3 reads TGTGCCAGCAGTTCGCAATTTGGCAACATTCAGTACTTC.

With respect to this clonotype: The CDR3 end shows no conserved phenylalanine or tryptophan, and so a read error is likely. The chain carries TRBV20-1 and TRBJ2-5; the D call may be TRBD1 or TRBD2 (5 bases each). CDR1 and CDR2 (germline): DFQATT, SNEGSKA (reference sequence). This CDR3 has 15 amino acids. Trimming removed 1 base at V and 5 bases at J, with 17 bases between. Written as DNA, the CDR3 is TGCAGTGCTAGAGGGGGGTACGACGGGATGGAGACCCAGTACTCC. This codes for CSARGGYDGMETQYS.

This rearrangement joins TRBV7-3 to TRBJ2-6; no clear D gene. In germline, CDR1 is SGHTA, CDR2 FQGTGA. Trimming took off 4 bases at V and 3 bases at J, with 4 bases between the two ends. CDR3 length equals 13 residues. CDR3 sequence reads: CASSSYGANVLTF. The CDR3 region has the DNA TGTGCCAGCAGCTCCTATGGGGCCAACGTCCTGACTTTC. The whole variable domain, remainder taken from reference TRBV7-3 and TRBJ2-6, is GAGVSQTPSNKVTEKGKYVELRCDPISGHTALYWYRQSLGQGPEFLIYFQGTGAADDSGLPNDRFFAVRPEGSVSTLKIQRTERGDSAVYLCASSSYGANVLTFGAGSRLTVL.

This clonotype occurred a few times. The rearrangement joins TRBV12-3 or TRBV12-4 to TRBJ2-2; TRBD1 might be the D (5 bases). V lost 3 bases and J lost 3, with 14 bases in between. The CDR3 is made up of 16 amino acids. DNA for the CDR3: TGTGCCAGCAGTTTTCCGGGCAGGGCTGACACCGGGGAGCTGTTTTTT. This gives the protein CASSFPGRADTGELFF.

This rearrangement joins TRBV25-1 to TRBJ1-4, with 7 bases lining up with TRBD1. After removal of 6 bases from V and 6 bases from J, the junction contained 4 bases not matched to a gene. Germline loops: CDR1 MGHDK, CDR2 SYGVNS. The CDR3 consists of 13 residues. Here the CDR3 DNA reads TGTGCCAGCAGGGGACAGATAGATGAAAAACTGTTTTTT. Protein product: CASRGQIDEKLFF.

This clonotype was detected ten times or more. The chain carries TRBV20-1 and TRBJ2-3; 7 positions match TRBD2. V lost 3 bases, J lost 1 base, and 4 bases stayed unmatched. CDR1 and CDR2 (germline): DFQATT, SNEGSKA (reference sequence). This CDR3 has 14 residues. The CDR3 here is CSASGLVRTDTQYF. The CDR3, as DNA: TGCAGTGCTAGTGGACTAGTACGCACAGATACGCAGTATTTT.

The chain uses TRBV7-3 and TRBJ2-5; D possibly matches TRBD1 or TRBD2 (5 bases each). The CDR3 is made up of 13 amino acids. The V and J ends lost 5 bases and 4 bases respectively, with 11 bases between them. Germline CDR1 SGHTA, CDR2 FQGTGA. This chain's CDR3 is CASSPGQSETQYF. In DNA form, the CDR3 reads TGTGCCAGCAGCCCGGGGCAGTCAGAGACCCAGTACTTC.

This chain joins TRBV7-9 and TRBJ2-5, with a tentative D call TRBD2 (5 bases). The CDR3 length is 16 residues. Germline CDR1 and CDR2: SEHNR and FQNEAQ (reference sequence). The ends were cut back, 10 bases at V and 11 bases at J, with 32 bases in the middle. The CDR3 sequence is CATSAGGLQPRTGQYF. DNA of the CDR3: TGTGCCACCTCAGCAGGTGGGCTCCAACCTCGCACGGGGCAGTACTTC.

The count of this clonotype is one. The rearrangement links TRBV10-3 to TRBJ1-6; D unresolved. V was clipped by 6 bases and J by 4 bases, with 10 bases between them. CDR1 and CDR2 (germline): ENHRY, SYGVKD. The CDR3 has 14 amino acids. CDR3 DNA: TGTGCCATCAGGAACGACGGGTATAATTCACCCCTCCACTTT. Translation: CAIRNDGYNSPLHF.

V gene TRBV9 combines with J gene TRBJ1-2, with D uncertain. The CDR3 runs 13 residues. The germline V and J ends were trimmed by 4 bases and 2 bases, with 9 bases remaining between them. The V gene's germline CDR1 is SGDLS and CDR2 YYNGEE. The CDR3 spells CASSFDGNYGYTF. CDR3 DNA: TGTGCCAGCAGCTTCGACGGCAACTATGGCTACACCTTC.

The chain employs TRBV5-1 and TRBJ2-7; no reliable D call. V lost 4 bases to trimming and J lost 2 bases, with 13 bases between them. This CDR3 has 14 amino acids. Germline V gives CDR1 SGHRS, CDR2 YFSETQ. This CDR3 is CASSLDGQPYEQYF. The CDR3 bases are TGCGCCAGCAGCCTGGACGGCCAACCCTACGAGCAGTACTTC. The full variable domain, its missing parts supplied by reference TRBV5-1 and TRBJ2-7, is KAGVTQTPRYLIKTRGQQVTLSCSPISGHRSVSWYQQTPGQGLQFLFEYFSETQRNKGNFPGRFSGRQFSNSRSEMNVSTLELGDSALYLCASSLDGQPYEQYFGPGTRLTVT.

This clonotype was seen only a few times. This rearrangement joins TRBV20-1 to TRBJ2-7, with TRBD2 matching over 10 bases. V gave up 3 bases and J gave up 0 bases; unmatched junction bases: 5. CDR3 length equals 15 residues. CDR1 and CDR2 from the germline V gene are DFQATT and SNEGSKA (reference sequence). The CDR3 spells CSARSASGSSYEQYF. The CDR3 region has the DNA TGCAGTGCTAGGAGCGCTAGCGGGAGCTCCTACGAGCAGTACTTC.

This clonotype was picked up many times. The chain carries TRBV6-4 and TRBJ1-1, with D possibly TRBD1 on 5 matching bases. The CDR3 has 15 residues. V was shortened by 5 bases and J by 1 base, with 14 bases between the two germline ends. In germline, CDR1 is MRHNA, CDR2 SNTAGT. The CDR3 spells CASSPSPGGNTEAFF. CDR3 nucleotide sequence: TGTGCCAGCAGTCCCTCCCCTGGGGGGAACACTGAAGCTTTCTTT.

The rearrangement uses TRBV11-3 and TRBJ2-7; weak D call: TRBD1 (5 bases). The CDR3 has 10 amino acids. V lost 8 bases and J 6 bases, leaving 8 bases between the germline ends. The germline CDR1 and CDR2 sequences are SGHNT and YENEEA. CDR3 loop: CASPRGEQYF. The CDR3 nucleotides read TGTGCCAGCCCTAGGGGCGAGCAGTACTTC.

This chain uses TRBV29-1 with TRBJ2-7; D tentatively reads TRBD1 or TRBD2 (5 bases each). The CDR3 loop spans 13 amino acids. The germline CDR1 and CDR2 sequences are SQVTM and ANQGSEA. V lost 4 bases and J 3 bases, leaving 13 bases between the germline ends. This chain's CDR3 is CSVVTGGLYEQYF. As DNA, the CDR3 is TGCAGCGTTGTTACAGGAGGCCTCTACGAGCAGTACTTC.

J is TRBJ1-2 and V is TRBV10-3, with D unresolved. The germline V and J ends were trimmed by 0 bases and 7 bases, with 9 bases remaining between them. CDR1 is ENHRY, CDR2 SYGVKD, per germline. The CDR3 runs to 13 residues. The CDR3 sequence is CAISESGYGGYTF. The CDR3 DNA reads TGTGCCATCAGTGAGTCGGGGTATGGTGGCTACACCTTC.

This clonotype was recorded many times. The chain employs TRBV5-1 and TRBJ1-1; D remains ambiguous. CDR1 is SGHRS and CDR2 is YFSETQ in the germline V gene. V dropped 1 base and J dropped 11 bases, with 12 bases sitting between them. The CDR3 is 12 amino acids. CDR3 residues: CASSLFPPGAFF. The CDR3 DNA is TGCGCCAGCAGCTTGTTCCCTCCGGGCGCTTTCTTT. The whole variable domain, filled in from reference TRBV5-1 and TRBJ1-1, reads KAGVTQTPRYLIKTRGQQVTLSCSPISGHRSVSWYQQTPGQGLQFLFEYFSETQRNKGNFPGRFSGRQFSNSRSEMNVSTLELGDSALYLCASSLFPPGAFFGQGTRLTVV.

This sequence joins TRBV7-9 and TRBJ2-3, with a tentative D call TRBD1 (6 bases). CDR1 and CDR2 from the germline V gene are SEHNR and FQNEAQ (reference sequence). The CDR3 totals 12 residues. Trimming pared 5 bases from V and 11 bases from J, leaving 14 bases between. The CDR3 DNA sequence: TGTGCCAGCAGCCGGATGTCAGGGGTGCAGTATTTT. It yields the protein CASSRMSGVQYF.

This clonotype was recorded many times. The chain links TRBV11-2 to TRBJ2-7; 9 bases are a match to TRBD2. V lost 3 bases and J lost 2; bases outside the gene matches: 8. Germline-derived CDR1 and CDR2 are SGHAT and FQNNGV. The CDR3 is 16 residues long. CDR3 in amino acids: CASSFSAGGAAYEQYF. The CDR3 DNA is TGTGCCAGCAGCTTCTCTGCGGGGGGGGCGGCCTACGAGCAGTACTTC.

The chain recombines TRBV10-3 with TRBJ1-2, with 7 bases aligning to TRBD1. This CDR3 is 16 amino acids long. V trimming: 6 bases; J trimming: 3 bases; junction bases outside the gene matches: 13. Germline V lookup: CDR1 ENHRY, CDR2 SYGVKD. The CDR3 loop is CAISEIHRDRYYGYTF. The CDR3, as DNA: TGTGCCATCAGCGAAATACACCGGGACAGATACTATGGCTACACCTTC.

To note about this clonotype: This may stem from a read error, because a much larger clone lies one nucleotide away. The chain uses TRBV27 and TRBJ2-7, with D perhaps matching TRBD2 (6 bases). The ends were cut back, 6 bases at V and 3 bases at J, with 15 bases in the middle. The germline CDR1 and CDR2 sequences are MNHEY and SMNVEV (reference sequence). The CDR3 covers 14 residues. The CDR3 protein is CASSLGLLLYEQYF. CDR3 DNA sequence: TGTGCCAGCAGCCTGGGACTTCTCCTCTACGAGCAGTACTTC.

The chain has TRBV4-3 and TRBJ1-5; the D gene is possibly TRBD1 (5 bases). V dropped 5 bases and J dropped 3 bases, with 14 bases sitting between them. Germline assignment: CDR1 LGHNA and CDR2 YSLEER. This CDR3 spans 15 amino acids. CDR3 DNA: TGCGCCAGCAGCGTTGGGGCAGACAACAATCAGCCCCAGCATTTT. It codes for CASSVGADNNQPQHF.